This T cell receptor beta chain was identified during a study of shared clonotypes between healthy human individuals. Pooled CD45RO+ cells and CCR7-negative CD45RA+ TemRA cells made up CD8 memory. Germline V lookup: CDR1 MNHEY, CDR2 SMNVEV (reference sequence). Trimming shortened V by 2 bases and J by 3 bases, and 19 bases separated the two germline ends. This CDR3 has 18 amino acids. At deep level, the assay was performed. TCRdb's copy holds only in-frame clones and misses some; the assay was immunoSEQ multiplex PCR. Counted here are approximately 98,000 clones, over 65% occurring once; the ten biggest clones make up about 25%.

Sequenced sample: memory CD8+ T cells sorted from blood. Regarding subset: CD45RO+ cells pooled with CCR7-negative TemRA cells. V is TRBV27 and J is TRBJ2-2; a weak D match, TRBD1 (5 bases). The sequence derives from a woman in her 30s in good health. CDR3 nucleotide sequence: TGTGCCAGCAGTTTAACGGTAAAAGGGGAATGGGACACCGGGGAGCTGTTTTTT. It is translated as CASSLTVKGEWDTGELFF.